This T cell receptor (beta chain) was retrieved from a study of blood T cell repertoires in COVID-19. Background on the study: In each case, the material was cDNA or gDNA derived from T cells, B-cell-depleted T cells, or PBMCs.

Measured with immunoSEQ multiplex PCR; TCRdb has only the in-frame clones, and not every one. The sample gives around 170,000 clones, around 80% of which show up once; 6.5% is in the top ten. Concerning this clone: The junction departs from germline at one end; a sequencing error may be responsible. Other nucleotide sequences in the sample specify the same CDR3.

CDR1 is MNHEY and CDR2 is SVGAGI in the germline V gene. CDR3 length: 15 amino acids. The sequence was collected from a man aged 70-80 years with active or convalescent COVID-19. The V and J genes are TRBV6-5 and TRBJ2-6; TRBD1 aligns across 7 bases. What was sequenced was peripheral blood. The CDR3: CASTLTGNWANVLTF. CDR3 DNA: TGTGCCAGCACTCTGACAGGGAACTGGGCCAATGTCCTGACTTTC.